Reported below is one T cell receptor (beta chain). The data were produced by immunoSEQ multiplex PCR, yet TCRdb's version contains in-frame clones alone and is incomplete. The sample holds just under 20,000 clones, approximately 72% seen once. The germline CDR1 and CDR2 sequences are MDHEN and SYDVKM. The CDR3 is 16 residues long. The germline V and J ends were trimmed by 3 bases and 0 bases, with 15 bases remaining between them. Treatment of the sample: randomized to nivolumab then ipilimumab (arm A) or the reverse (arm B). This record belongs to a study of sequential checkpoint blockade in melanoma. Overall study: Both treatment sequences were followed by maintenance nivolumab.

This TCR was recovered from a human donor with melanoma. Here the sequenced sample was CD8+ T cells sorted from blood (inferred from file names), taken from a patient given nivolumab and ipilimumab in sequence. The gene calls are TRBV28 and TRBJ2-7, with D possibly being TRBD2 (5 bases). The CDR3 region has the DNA TGTGCCAGCAGTTTTAAAGCGGAAGCCCCCTCCTACGAGCAGTACTTC. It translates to CASSFKAEAPSYEQYF.